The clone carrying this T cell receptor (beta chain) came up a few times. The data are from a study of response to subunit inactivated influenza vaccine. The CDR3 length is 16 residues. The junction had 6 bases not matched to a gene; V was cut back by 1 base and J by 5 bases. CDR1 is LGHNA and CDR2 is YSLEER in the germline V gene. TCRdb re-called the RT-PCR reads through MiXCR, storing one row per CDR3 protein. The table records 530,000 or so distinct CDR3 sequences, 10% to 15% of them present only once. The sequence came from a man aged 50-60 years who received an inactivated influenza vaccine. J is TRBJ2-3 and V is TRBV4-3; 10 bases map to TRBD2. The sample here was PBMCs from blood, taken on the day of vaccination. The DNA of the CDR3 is TGCGCCAGCAGCCAAGCCCCGAGCGGGAGGGTAGATACGCAGTATTTT. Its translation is CASSQAPSGRVDTQYF.